This T cell receptor beta chain was sequenced in a study of T cell changes during pregnancy in multiple sclerosis. V lost 6 bases and J lost 7; bases outside the gene matches: 10. The CDR3 totals 15 residues. Germline loops: CDR1 LNHDA, CDR2 SQIVND (reference sequence). Assay: immunoSEQ multiplex PCR; the TCRdb copy retains only in-frame clones and omits some. This sample has about 57,000 clones; about 90% occur once, and the top ten carry just under 0.2%. The chain is built from TRBV19 and TRBJ2-1; 9 bases are shared with TRBD2. This clonotype was sampled from a female donor with multiple sclerosis, enrolled in a pregnancy study. This specimen was CD4+ T cells from peripheral blood mononuclear cells, taken in the second trimester of pregnancy. In DNA, the CDR3 is TGTGCCAGTAGGGACCTAGCGGGAAGGTCTAATGAGCAGTTCTTC. This translates into CASRDLAGRSNEQFF.